This entry lists 15 T cell receptor beta chains sequenced from one sample in a study of control samples from healthy donors and cancer patients. Measured with immunoSEQ multiplex PCR; TCRdb has only the in-frame clones, and not every one. The sample carries around 40,000 clones, 75% to 95% recorded once. Input material: PBMCs. All receptors come from a middle-aged woman with head and neck cancer.

This sequence joins TRBV29-1 and TRBJ1-2, with D uncertain. The length of the CDR3 is 12 residues. Germline values: CDR1 SQVTM, CDR2 ANQGSEA. Trimming pared 4 bases from V and 8 bases from J, leaving 14 bases between. DNA of the CDR3: TGCAGCGTTGCCCGGGCCTCTTTAGGCTACACCTTC. Its protein is CSVARASLGYTF.

The CDR3 region has the DNA TGTGCCAGCAGCCTACAGGGGGGAAGGACCAAAAACATTCAGTACTTC. Amino acid sequence: CASSLQGGRTKNIQYF. The V call is TRBV28, the J call TRBJ2-4; 8 bases match TRBD1. Germline-derived CDR1 and CDR2 are MDHEN and SYDVKM. CDR3 length: 16 amino acids. J was trimmed by 2 bases and V by 6 bases; bases with no gene match: 9.

Written as DNA, the CDR3 is TGTGCCTGGAGTGTACTGAGGGGCATTAATGAAGCTTTCTTT. This encodes CAWSVLRGINEAFF. The chain links TRBV30 to TRBJ1-1; the D gene is possibly TRBD1 (5 bases). The germline V gene encodes CDR1 GTSNPN and CDR2 SVGIG (reference sequence). This CDR3 is 14 amino acids long. The V end lost 0 bases, the J end lost 7 bases, and 15 bases lay between the germline ends. The whole variable domain, remainder taken from reference TRBV30 and TRBJ1-1, is SQTIHQWPATLVQPVGSPLSLECTVEGTSNPNLYWYRQAAGRGLQLLFYSVGIGQISSEVPQNLSASRPQDRQFILSSKKLLLSDSGFYLCAWSVLRGINEAFFGQGTRLTVV.

This chain connects TRBV6-5 to TRBJ2-7; 9 bases line up with TRBD2. V lost 5 bases, J lost 2 bases, and 7 bases stayed unmatched. The CDR3 covers 15 residues. The germline V gene has CDR1 MNHEY and CDR2 SVGAGI. The DNA for the CDR3 is TGTGCCAGCAGTCCGACTAGCGGACCAACCTACGAGCAGTACTTC. It is translated as CASSPTSGPTYEQYF.

The chain uses TRBV7-8 and TRBJ2-3, with TRBD2 identical over 7 bases. Looked up from germline, CDR1 is SGHVS and CDR2 is FQNEAQ. Trimming took 5 bases from V and 2 from J; bases not matched to a gene: 4. The CDR3 has 14 residues. The CDR3 spells CASSPSGPTDTQYF. The CDR3 coding sequence is TGTGCCAGCAGCCCTAGCGGCCCCACAGATACGCAGTATTTT.

This clone was counted only a few times. The gene calls are TRBV6-5 and TRBJ1-1, with D maybe TRBD1 (5 bases). This CDR3 has 13 residues. V lost 6 bases to trimming and J lost 5 bases, with 13 bases between them. CDR1 and CDR2 from the germline V gene are MNHEY and SVGAGI. This chain's CDR3 is CASRLREGTEAFF. The CDR3 bases are TGTGCCAGCAGACTCAGGGAAGGGACTGAAGCTTTCTTT.

The rearrangement uses TRBV6-4 and TRBJ1-1; maybe TRBD1 (5 bases). Germline assignment: CDR1 MRHNA and CDR2 SNTAGT. The CDR3 length is 14 residues. With 5 bases removed from V and 12 bases from J, the gap between germline ends came to 22 bases. The CDR3 loop reads CASSRDLGKGDPFF. The CDR3 nucleotides are TGTGCCAGCAGTCGGGACTTAGGAAAAGGGGATCCTTTCTTT.

J is TRBJ1-2 and V is TRBV28, with D tentatively TRBD1 (5 bases). This CDR3 contains 12 residues. From germline, CDR1 is MDHEN and CDR2 SYDVKM. Between the trimmed V and J ends, which lost 5 bases and 5 bases, there was a span of 9 bases. CDR3 region: CASSLRAYGYTF. The CDR3 region has the DNA TGTGCCAGCAGTCTCAGGGCTTATGGCTACACCTTC.

V gene TRBV7-6 combines with J gene TRBJ2-7; 7 bases match TRBD2. Germline V CDR1 and CDR2: SGHVS, FNYEAQ. This CDR3 has 15 amino acids. Trimming removed 2 bases from V and 6 bases from J; junction bases left unmatched: 10. As DNA, the CDR3 is TGTGCCAGCAGCTTAATGAGCGGGACGAGGGGCGAGCAGTACTTC. The encoded protein is CASSLMSGTRGEQYF.

This clone was counted a single time. The chain combines TRBV5-4 with TRBJ1-1; TRBD1 agrees at 9 bases. This CDR3 is 14 amino acids long. Trimming cost V 0 bases and J 4 bases; bases outside gene matches: 1. Germline-derived CDR1 and CDR2 are SGHNT and YYREEE (reference sequence). DNA of the CDR3: TGTGCCAGCAGCTTGGGGACAGGGGCCACTGAAGCTTTCTTT. Its translation is CASSLGTGATEAFF.

CDR3 in DNA: TGTGCCAGCAGCTTACGGGGGATCCAAGAGACCCAGTACTTC. Translation: CASSLRGIQETQYF. The chain joins TRBV7-2 to TRBJ2-5; the D gene is possibly TRBD2 (6 bases). This CDR3 spans 14 amino acids. The V and J ends lost 2 bases and 1 base respectively, with 8 bases between them. CDR1 and CDR2 (germline): SGHTA, FQGNSA.

The V and J genes are TRBV5-1 and TRBJ1-6, with 7 bases lining up with TRBD1. The trim removed 0 bases at V and 7 bases at J, leaving 7 bases unmatched. The germline CDR1 and CDR2 sequences are SGHRS and YFSETQ. The CDR3 length is 16 residues. DNA of the CDR3: TGCGCCAGCAGCTTGGGGGATCTCAGGGGGAATTCACCCCTCCACTTT. Translating it yields CASSLGDLRGNSPLHF.

This clone has a single count. The chain couples TRBV6-6 to TRBJ1-4; tentative D call: TRBD1 (5 bases). Looked up from germline, CDR1 is MNHNY and CDR2 is SVGAGI (reference sequence). This CDR3 has 15 residues. The V gene lost 5 bases and the J gene lost 2 bases, with 12 bases spanning the gap. CDR3 sequence: CASSPPGTTNEKLFF. DNA of the CDR3: TGTGCCAGCAGTCCTCCCGGGACGACTAATGAAAAACTGTTTTTT.

This clone was observed a single time. The V gene is TRBV27, the J gene TRBJ2-7; 10 nucleotides align to TRBD1. From germline, CDR1 is MNHEY and CDR2 SMNVEV (reference sequence). V lost 5 bases to trimming and J lost 3 bases; unmatched junction nucleotides: 7. This CDR3 region has 15 residues. CDR3: CASSITGTGVYEQYF. The CDR3 DNA sequence: TGTGCCAGCAGTATTACCGGGACAGGGGTCTACGAGCAGTACTTC.

The chain combines TRBV5-1 with TRBJ2-7, with D hard to call. The CDR3 is 14 residues long. The V gene's germline CDR1 is SGHRS and CDR2 YFSETQ. The germline V and J ends were trimmed by 1 base and 2 bases, with 10 bases remaining between them. The CDR3 protein is CASSLKNGPYEQYF. DNA of the CDR3: TGCGCCAGCAGCTTGAAAAACGGTCCCTACGAGCAGTACTTC.